This TCR beta chain was captured by sequencing in a study of blood T cell repertoires in COVID-19. Study context: COVID-19 samples collected from the United States, Italy and Spain covered acute and convalescent phases. T cells, B-cell-depleted T cells, or PBMCs supplied cDNA or gDNA.

Trimming stripped 4 bases from V and 3 bases from J, with 15 bases between. CDR1 and CDR2 from the germline V gene are SQVTM and ANQGSEA. The CDR3 length is 14 residues. This clone was detected only once. Methods used by the authors: Amplification of reference gene primers was used by the study to estimate nucleated cell counts. Sequencing used immunoSEQ multiplex PCR; TCRdb keeps in-frame clones, though not all of them. V, J and clone size derive from that table, while D and trimming were established from the DNA sequence. The repertoire holds tens of thousands of clones, with 82% as singletons. This receptor was obtained from a human donor with acute or convalescent COVID-19. The donor label of this sample is uncertain. The chain employs TRBV29-1 and TRBJ2-5, with D perhaps matching TRBD1 (5 bases). Material: peripheral blood. CDR3: CSVVPRLQEETQYF. The CDR3 DNA is TGCAGCGTTGTCCCCAGGTTACAGGAAGAGACCCAGTACTTC.